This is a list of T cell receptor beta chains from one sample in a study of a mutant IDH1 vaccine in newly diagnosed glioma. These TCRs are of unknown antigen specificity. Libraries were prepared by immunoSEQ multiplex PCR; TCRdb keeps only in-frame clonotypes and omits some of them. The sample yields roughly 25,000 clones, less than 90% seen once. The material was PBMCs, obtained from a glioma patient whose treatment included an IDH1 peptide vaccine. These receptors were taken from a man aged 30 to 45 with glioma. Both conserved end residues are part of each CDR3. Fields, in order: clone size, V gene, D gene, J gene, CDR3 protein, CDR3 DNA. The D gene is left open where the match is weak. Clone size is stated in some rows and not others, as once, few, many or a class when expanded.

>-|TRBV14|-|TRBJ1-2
CASSQGVRAKANYGYTF
TGTGCCAGCAGCCAAGGGGTCAGGGCGAAAGCTAACTATGGCTACACCTTC
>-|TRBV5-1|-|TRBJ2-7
CASSLNRSGGKEQYF
TGCGCCAGCAGCCTTAACAGGAGTGGTGGGAAGGAGCAGTACTTC
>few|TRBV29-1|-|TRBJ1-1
CSVTEGTEAFF
TGCAGCGTTACGGAGGGCACTGAAGCTTTCTTT
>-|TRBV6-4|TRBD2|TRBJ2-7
CASKVQAGEYEQYF
TGTGCCAGCAAGGTTCAAGCGGGAGAATACGAGCAGTACTTC
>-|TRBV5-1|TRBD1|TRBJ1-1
CASRWTGATNTEAFF
TGCGCCAGCAGATGGACAGGGGCCACGAACACTGAAGCTTTCTTT
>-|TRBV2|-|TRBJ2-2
CASSEGGVNTGELFF
TGTGCCAGCAGTGAGGGCGGGGTGAACACCGGGGAGCTGTTTTTT
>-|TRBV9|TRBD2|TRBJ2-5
CASSVVTSGGLETQYF
TGTGCCAGCAGCGTAGTGACTAGCGGGGGTTTAGAGACCCAGTACTTC
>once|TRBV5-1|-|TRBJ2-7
CASSYDSHEQYF
TGCGCCAGCAGCTACGACTCCCACGAGCAGTACTTC
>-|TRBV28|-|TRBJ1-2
CASSPPVVNYGYTF
TGTGCCAGCAGCCCCCCGGTGGTCAACTATGGCTACACCTTC
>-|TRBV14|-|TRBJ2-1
CASSSHYVDEQFF
TGTGCCAGCAGCTCCCACTATGTGGATGAGCAGTTCTTC
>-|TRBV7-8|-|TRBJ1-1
CASSPTVNTEAFF
TGTGCCAGCAGCCCGACAGTGAACACTGAAGCTTTCTTT
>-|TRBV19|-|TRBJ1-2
CASSSSKGRQALYGYTF
TGTGCCAGTAGTTCCTCGAAAGGCCGGCAAGCACTATATGGCTACACCTTC
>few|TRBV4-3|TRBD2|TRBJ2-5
CASSQERGGQETQYF
TGCGCCAGCAGCCAAGAGCGGGGGGGCCAAGAGACCCAGTACTTC
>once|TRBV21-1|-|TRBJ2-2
CASSLWPGSDTGELFF
TGTGCCAGCAGCCTATGGCCGGGTTCGGACACCGGGGAGCTGTTTTTT
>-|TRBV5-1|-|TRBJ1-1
CASSLTEVAEAFF
TGCGCCAGCAGCTTGACCGAAGTCGCTGAAGCTTTCTTT
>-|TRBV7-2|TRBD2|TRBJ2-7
CASSLALAGGREQYF
TGTGCCAGCAGCTTAGCGCTAGCGGGGGGGCGCGAGCAGTACTTC
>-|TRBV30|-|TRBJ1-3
CAWSGQGLSGNTIYF
TGTGCCTGGAGTGGCCAGGGGCTCTCTGGAAACACCATATATTTT
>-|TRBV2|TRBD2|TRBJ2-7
CASSGSGRKQYF
TGTGCCAGCAGTGGGAGCGGGAGGAAGCAGTACTTC
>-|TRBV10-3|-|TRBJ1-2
CAISESQGPDYGYTF
TGTGCCATCAGTGAGTCACAAGGGCCGGACTATGGCTACACCTTC
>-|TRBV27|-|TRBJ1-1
CASSETPGQQNTEAFF
TGTGCCAGCAGTGAAACTCCGGGACAACAGAACACTGAAGCTTTCTTT
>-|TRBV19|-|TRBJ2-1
CASRGVFDSYNEQFF
TGTGCCAGTCGGGGAGTTTTCGACTCCTACAATGAGCAGTTCTTC
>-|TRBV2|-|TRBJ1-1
CASSDQGNTEAFF
TGTGCCAGCAGTGATCAGGGGAACACTGAAGCTTTCTTT
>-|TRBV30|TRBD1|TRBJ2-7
CAWRKRTGTASYEQYF
TGTGCCTGGAGAAAGAGGACCGGGACAGCTTCCTACGAGCAGTACTTC
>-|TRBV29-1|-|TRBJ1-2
CSVEGPLPYGYTF
TGCAGCGTTGAAGGGCCGCTACCCTATGGCTACACCTTC
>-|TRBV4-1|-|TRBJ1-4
CASSQDQATREKLFF
TGCGCCAGCAGCCAAGATCAGGCTACTCGGGAAAAACTGTTTTTT
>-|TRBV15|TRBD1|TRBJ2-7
CATSRLGMLRTGAYEQYF
TGTGCCACCAGCAGGTTAGGAATGTTAAGGACAGGGGCTTACGAGCAGTACTTC
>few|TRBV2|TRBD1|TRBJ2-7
CASSEDRSAYEQYF
TGTGCCAGCAGCGAGGACAGGAGCGCCTACGAGCAGTACTTC
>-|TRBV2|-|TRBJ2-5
CASSPGRRQETQYF
TGTGCCAGCTCCCCAGGTCGGCGCCAAGAGACCCAGTACTTC
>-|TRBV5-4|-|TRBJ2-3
CASSLVSGNTDTQYF
TGTGCCAGCAGCTTGGTCAGTGGGAACACAGATACGCAGTATTTT
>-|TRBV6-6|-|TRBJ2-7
CASRQFSYEQYF
TGTGCCAGCAGACAATTCTCCTACGAGCAGTACTTC
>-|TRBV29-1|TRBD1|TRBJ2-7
CSVGWTGSEQYF
TGCAGCGTTGGTTGGACAGGTTCCGAGCAGTACTTC
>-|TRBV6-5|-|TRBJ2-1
CASSTDRSSYNEQFF
TGTGCCAGCAGTACGGACAGAAGCTCCTACAATGAGCAGTTCTTC
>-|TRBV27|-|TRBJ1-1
CASSWGHLNTEAFF
TGTGCCAGCAGTTGGGGACACTTGAACACTGAAGCTTTCTTT
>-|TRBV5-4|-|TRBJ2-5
CASSLLVRQETQYF
TGTGCCAGCAGCTTACTGGTGCGCCAAGAGACCCAGTACTTC
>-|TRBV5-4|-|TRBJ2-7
CASSLEGNYEQYF
TGTGCCAGCAGCTTGGAAGGAAACTACGAGCAGTACTTC
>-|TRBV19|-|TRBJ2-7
CASSIRGGLGTYEQYF
TGTGCCAGTAGTATCCGGGGCGGACTGGGGACCTACGAGCAGTACTTC
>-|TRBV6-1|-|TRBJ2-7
CASSETSREQYF
TGTGCCAGCAGTGAAACTTCCCGCGAGCAGTACTTC
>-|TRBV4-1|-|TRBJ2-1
CASSQEPHTGDEQFF
TGCGCCAGCAGCCAAGAGCCCCACACCGGCGATGAGCAGTTCTTC
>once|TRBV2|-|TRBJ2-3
CASTDEGPTDTQYF
TGTGCCAGCACTGATGAGGGACCCACAGATACGCAGTATTTT
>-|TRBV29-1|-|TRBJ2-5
CSVQQGRETQYF
TGCAGCGTCCAACAGGGGAGGGAGACCCAGTACTTC
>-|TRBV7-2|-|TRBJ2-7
CASSLAPEKAYEQYF
TGTGCCAGCAGCTTAGCGCCAGAAAAAGCCTACGAGCAGTACTTC
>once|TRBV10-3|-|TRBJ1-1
CAISEGLRKVEAFF
TGTGCCATCAGTGAGGGCCTACGGAAGGTTGAAGCTTTCTTT
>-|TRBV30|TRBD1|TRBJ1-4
CAWSARTGEKLFF
TGTGCCTGGAGTGCCAGGACAGGAGAAAAACTGTTTTTT
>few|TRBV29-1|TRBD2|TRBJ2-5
CSVEGTSGGGETQYF
TGCAGCGTTGAAGGAACTAGCGGGGGAGGAGAGACCCAGTACTTC